This T cell receptor beta chain was captured in a study of sequential checkpoint blockade in melanoma. Whole-study context: First-line arms were nivolumab then ipilimumab, or the reverse, randomized 1:1. After both sequences, patients received maintenance nivolumab.

Repertoires were generated with immunoSEQ multiplex PCR, while TCRdb's copy carries only in-frame clones and drops some. The sample records under 40,000 clones, around nine tenths being singletons. Germline loops: CDR1 KGHSH, CDR2 LQKENI. The CDR3 is 14 residues long. Treatment denoted: randomized to nivolumab then ipilimumab (arm A) or the reverse (arm B). Live CD3+CD8+ CD19− CD56− cells were sorted from PBMCs. The TCR sequence derives from a human donor with melanoma. This chain connects TRBV18 to TRBJ2-5; perhaps TRBD1 as D (6 bases). TRBJ2-7 explains the end of the DNA better; the J call may be wrong. The material sequenced was CD8+ T cells sorted from blood (inferred from file names), taken from a patient given nivolumab and ipilimumab in sequence. The chain's CDR3 is CASSPLEGAYEQYF. CDR3 DNA: TGTGCCAGCTCACCACTAGAGGGGGCCTACGAGCAGTACTTC.